The TCR beta chain under discussion was sequenced for a study of CD8 T cells in Susac syndrome. The authors reverse transcribed roughly 0.5 to 1 ug RNA with random hexamers. Each CDR3 protein gets one entry after TCRdb re-called the immunoSEQ multiplex PCR reads with MiXCR. The sample lists some 300,000 distinct CDR3 sequences, 65% to 90% occurring once. Sequenced sample: CD8+ T cells from PBMCs. The source of this sequence is a human donor with multiple sclerosis.

The CDR3 region is CAISESTSGGATGELFF. CDR3 DNA: TGTGCCATCAGTGAGTCAACTAGCGGGGGTGCCACCGGGGAGCTGTTTTTT. The rearrangement links TRBV10-3 to TRBJ2-2; TRBD2 aligns across 11 bases. CDR3 length: 17 residues. V lost 0 bases to trimming and J lost 4 bases; unmatched junction nucleotides: 4. Germline CDR1 and CDR2: ENHRY and SYGVKD.